This TCR beta chain was profiled in a study of T cell repertoires in cytomegalovirus infection. Trimming took off 8 bases at V and 8 bases at J, with 16 bases between the two ends. This CDR3 has 13 residues. CDR1 and CDR2 from the germline V gene are SGHTA and FQGTGA. TCRdb fed the reads into MiXCR, producing one record per CDR3 protein. The repertoire holds 700,000 to 900,000 distinct CDR3 sequences, about 29% seen once, with about an eighth in the top ten. Turning to this clonotype: Its specificity is not known.

The V call is TRBV7-3, the J call TRBJ1-5; unclear D gene. This specimen was cultured CD8+ T cells from PBMCs, taken from culture after CMV antigen stimulation. This TCR derives from a human donor in good health (CMV status not recorded). Some clones in this sample may be carry-over from other donors' samples. In DNA, the CDR3 is TGTGCCAGCGGGGAGGGAGAAATCAAGCCCCAGCATTTT. Translating gives CASGEGEIKPQHF.